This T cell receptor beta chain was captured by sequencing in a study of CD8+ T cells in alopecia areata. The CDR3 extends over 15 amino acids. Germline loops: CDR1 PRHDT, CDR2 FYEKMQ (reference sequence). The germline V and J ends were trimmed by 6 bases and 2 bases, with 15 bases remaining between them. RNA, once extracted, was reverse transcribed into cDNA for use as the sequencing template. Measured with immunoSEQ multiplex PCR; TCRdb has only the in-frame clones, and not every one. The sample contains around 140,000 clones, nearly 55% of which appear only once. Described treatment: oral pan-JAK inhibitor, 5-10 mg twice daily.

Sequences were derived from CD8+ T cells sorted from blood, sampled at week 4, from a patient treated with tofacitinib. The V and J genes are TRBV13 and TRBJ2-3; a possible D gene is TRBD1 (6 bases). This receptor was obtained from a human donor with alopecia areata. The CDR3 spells CASRLRQAPTDTQYF. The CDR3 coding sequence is TGTGCCAGCAGGTTAAGACAGGCTCCCACAGATACGCAGTATTTT.